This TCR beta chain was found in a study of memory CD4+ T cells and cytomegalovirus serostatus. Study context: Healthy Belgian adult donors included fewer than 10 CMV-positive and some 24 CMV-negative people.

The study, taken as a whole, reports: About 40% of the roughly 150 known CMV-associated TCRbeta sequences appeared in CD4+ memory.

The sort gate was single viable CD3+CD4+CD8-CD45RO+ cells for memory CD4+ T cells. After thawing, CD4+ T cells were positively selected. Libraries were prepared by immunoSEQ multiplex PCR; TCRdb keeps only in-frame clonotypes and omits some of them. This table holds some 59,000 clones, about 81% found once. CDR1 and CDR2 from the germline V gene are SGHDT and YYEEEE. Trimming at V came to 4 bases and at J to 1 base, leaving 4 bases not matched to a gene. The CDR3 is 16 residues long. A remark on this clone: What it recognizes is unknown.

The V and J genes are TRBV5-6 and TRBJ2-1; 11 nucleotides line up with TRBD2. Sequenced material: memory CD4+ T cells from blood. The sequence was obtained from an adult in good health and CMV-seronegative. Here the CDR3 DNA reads TGTGCCAGCAGCCGGGGACTAGCGGATTCCTACAATGAGCAGTTCTTC. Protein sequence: CASSRGLADSYNEQFF.